This TCR beta chain is drawn from a study of blood T cell repertoires in COVID-19. Overall study context: PBMCs, B-cell-depleted T cells, or T cells were the source of the cDNA or gDNA that made up the material.

Germline CDR1 is MNHEY and CDR2 is SMNVEV (reference sequence). This CDR3 has 13 amino acids. V dropped 0 bases and J dropped 5 bases, with 7 bases sitting between them. Authors' processing steps: Amplified reference gene primers provided the basis for estimating nucleated cell counts. This table comes from immunoSEQ multiplex PCR, and its TCRdb copy is limited to in-frame clones, with some not included. That table gives V, J and clone size, and the DNA gave D and trimming. The table includes hundreds of thousands of clones, 80% to 90% detected once. The receptor was derived from a woman aged 60-75 years who had recovered from COVID-19. The chain uses TRBV27 and TRBJ1-2, with D possibly matching TRBD1 (5 bases). Sequencing was carried out using PBMCs or T cells enriched from blood (not recorded which). The CDR3 DNA is TGTGCCAGCAGTTTATCCAGGGTTTATGGCTACACCTTC. Protein: CASSLSRVYGYTF.